Listed below are T cell receptor beta chains from one sample, sequenced in a study of blood T cells in healthy people across ages. TCRdb re-analysed the 5' RACE reads in MiXCR, keeping a single row per CDR3 protein. Of over 600,000 distinct CDR3 sequences in the sample, 56% were seen once. The sample taken for sequencing was blood. These receptors were collected from a man in his forties in good health. Both conserved end residues are part of each CDR3.

TRBJ2-1 TRBV9 15 CASSVGTGDNNEQFF
TRBJ2-3 TRBV28 14 CASSSYRRADTQYF
TRBJ2-5 TRBV5-1 17 CASSYTVVTELQETQYF
TRBJ2-1 TRBV7-2 14 CASSRGRDFGEQFF
TRBJ2-3 TRBV7-2 15 CASSSSGSSTDTQYF
TRBJ2-1 TRBV7-9 16 CASRTSDVKSNNEQFF
TRBJ1-4 TRBV5-1 15 CASSSQGAISEKLFF
TRBJ1-2 TRBV3-1 15 CASSALDGTNYGYTF
TRBJ1-2 TRBV28 17 CASSLGGGASDIYGYTF
TRBJ2-7 TRBV29-1 13 CSVMDTYSYEQYF
TRBJ1-3 TRBV5-6 14 CASSLVQDGNTIYF
TRBJ2-4 TRBV6-5 15 CASFRQQGKNNEQYF
TRBJ2-7 TRBV9 15 CASSVASSGAYEQYF
TRBJ1-4 TRBV7-3 15 CASSLNGQPNEKLFF
TRBJ2-7 TRBV15 15 CATSRDPRGVHEQYF
TRBJ2-5 TRBV6-5 16 CASSYSSERGQETQYF
TRBJ1-2 TRBV6-5 14 CASSQTDSSYGYTF
TRBJ2-7 TRBV5-1 17 CASSLEPIGEGAYEQYF
TRBJ2-1 TRBV28 14 CASITGEEYNEQFF
TRBJ2-4 TRBV29-1 9 CSAVGEQYF
- TRBV10-3 15 CAISESQDRGHEQYF
TRBJ2-5 TRBV5-1 13 CASKRDNPNEQYF
TRBJ1-1 TRBV6-2/TRBV6-3 15 CASSIASNLNTEAFF
TRBJ1-2 TRBV15 14 CATSNRTALHGYTF
TRBJ1-1 TRBV6-5 14 CASWPSGAGKVAFF
TRBJ2-1 TRBV4-2 16 CASRDAGLAGLNEQFF
TRBJ2-1 TRBV7-9 13 CASSFLQHNEQFF
TRBJ2-7 TRBV6-6 13 CASSSGAVYEQYF
TRBJ2-5 TRBV9 15 CASSQGAGHQETQYF
TRBJ1-5 TRBV2 13 CASRGDPLQPQHF
TRBJ2-1 TRBV28 15 CASSLSRGPEGEQFF
TRBJ1-5 TRBV20-1 22 CSARRVTGQLSTHAYSNQPQHF
TRBJ2-3 TRBV9 14 CASSRGPFTDTQYF
TRBJ1-5 TRBV12-3/TRBV12-4 15 CASSLADKFNQPQHF
TRBJ2-1 TRBV5-1 18 CASSLAGGEGRYYNEQFF
TRBJ2-1 TRBV27 14 CASNAQRRYNEQFF
TRBJ2-7 TRBV4-1 15 CASSQEAQGVGEQYF
TRBJ2-3 TRBV10-3 12 CAIGSWEDTQYF
TRBJ2-3 TRBV20-1 14 CSARTEIRTDTQYF
TRBJ2-3 TRBV20-1 16 CSARDGTSGRSDTQYF
TRBJ2-1 TRBV28 14 CASSFAIAGGGQFF
TRBJ2-6 TRBV6-1 13 CASSAGPANVLTF
TRBJ2-7 TRBV19 14 CASRTGLGAYEQYF
TRBJ2-7 TRBV6-6 14 CASSRSRVGYEQYF
TRBJ1-3 TRBV4-2 16 CASSQVQGRSGNTIYF
TRBJ2-3 TRBV5-1 16 CASRLGTSGPTDTQYF
TRBJ2-4 TRBV28 14 CASSPVPPIGEQYF
TRBJ1-4 TRBV21-1 13 CASRLGQDEKLFF